The subject of this entry is one T cell receptor (beta chain). Germline V gene data show CDR1 as LGHNT and CDR2 as FRNRAP. The V gene end was trimmed by 6 bases and the J gene end by 1 base; junction bases not matched to a gene: 3. The CDR3 has 15 amino acids. The data were taken from a study of blood T cell repertoires in COVID-19. As for the study in general: Sites across the United States, Italy and Spain contributed samples from acute and convalescent COVID-19. T cells, B-cell-depleted T cells, or PBMCs supplied cDNA or gDNA.

The authors' processing: It was from reference gene primer amplification that nucleated cell counts were estimated. Repertoires were generated with immunoSEQ multiplex PCR, while TCRdb's copy carries only in-frame clones and drops some. The D gene and trimming were derived from the DNA, and the V and J assignments and clone size from that table. The sample holds about 140,000 clones; approximately 82% are singletons and the top ten take 1.6%. The sequence was obtained from a human donor in a cohort sampled during active COVID-19. The V and J genes are TRBV12-5 and TRBJ2-5, with 12 bases fitting TRBD2. Material for sequencing was peripheral blood. The CDR3 region has the DNA TGTGCTAGTGGGTCGGGACTAGCGGGCCAAGAGACCCAGTACTTC. Translation: CASGSGLAGQETQYF.